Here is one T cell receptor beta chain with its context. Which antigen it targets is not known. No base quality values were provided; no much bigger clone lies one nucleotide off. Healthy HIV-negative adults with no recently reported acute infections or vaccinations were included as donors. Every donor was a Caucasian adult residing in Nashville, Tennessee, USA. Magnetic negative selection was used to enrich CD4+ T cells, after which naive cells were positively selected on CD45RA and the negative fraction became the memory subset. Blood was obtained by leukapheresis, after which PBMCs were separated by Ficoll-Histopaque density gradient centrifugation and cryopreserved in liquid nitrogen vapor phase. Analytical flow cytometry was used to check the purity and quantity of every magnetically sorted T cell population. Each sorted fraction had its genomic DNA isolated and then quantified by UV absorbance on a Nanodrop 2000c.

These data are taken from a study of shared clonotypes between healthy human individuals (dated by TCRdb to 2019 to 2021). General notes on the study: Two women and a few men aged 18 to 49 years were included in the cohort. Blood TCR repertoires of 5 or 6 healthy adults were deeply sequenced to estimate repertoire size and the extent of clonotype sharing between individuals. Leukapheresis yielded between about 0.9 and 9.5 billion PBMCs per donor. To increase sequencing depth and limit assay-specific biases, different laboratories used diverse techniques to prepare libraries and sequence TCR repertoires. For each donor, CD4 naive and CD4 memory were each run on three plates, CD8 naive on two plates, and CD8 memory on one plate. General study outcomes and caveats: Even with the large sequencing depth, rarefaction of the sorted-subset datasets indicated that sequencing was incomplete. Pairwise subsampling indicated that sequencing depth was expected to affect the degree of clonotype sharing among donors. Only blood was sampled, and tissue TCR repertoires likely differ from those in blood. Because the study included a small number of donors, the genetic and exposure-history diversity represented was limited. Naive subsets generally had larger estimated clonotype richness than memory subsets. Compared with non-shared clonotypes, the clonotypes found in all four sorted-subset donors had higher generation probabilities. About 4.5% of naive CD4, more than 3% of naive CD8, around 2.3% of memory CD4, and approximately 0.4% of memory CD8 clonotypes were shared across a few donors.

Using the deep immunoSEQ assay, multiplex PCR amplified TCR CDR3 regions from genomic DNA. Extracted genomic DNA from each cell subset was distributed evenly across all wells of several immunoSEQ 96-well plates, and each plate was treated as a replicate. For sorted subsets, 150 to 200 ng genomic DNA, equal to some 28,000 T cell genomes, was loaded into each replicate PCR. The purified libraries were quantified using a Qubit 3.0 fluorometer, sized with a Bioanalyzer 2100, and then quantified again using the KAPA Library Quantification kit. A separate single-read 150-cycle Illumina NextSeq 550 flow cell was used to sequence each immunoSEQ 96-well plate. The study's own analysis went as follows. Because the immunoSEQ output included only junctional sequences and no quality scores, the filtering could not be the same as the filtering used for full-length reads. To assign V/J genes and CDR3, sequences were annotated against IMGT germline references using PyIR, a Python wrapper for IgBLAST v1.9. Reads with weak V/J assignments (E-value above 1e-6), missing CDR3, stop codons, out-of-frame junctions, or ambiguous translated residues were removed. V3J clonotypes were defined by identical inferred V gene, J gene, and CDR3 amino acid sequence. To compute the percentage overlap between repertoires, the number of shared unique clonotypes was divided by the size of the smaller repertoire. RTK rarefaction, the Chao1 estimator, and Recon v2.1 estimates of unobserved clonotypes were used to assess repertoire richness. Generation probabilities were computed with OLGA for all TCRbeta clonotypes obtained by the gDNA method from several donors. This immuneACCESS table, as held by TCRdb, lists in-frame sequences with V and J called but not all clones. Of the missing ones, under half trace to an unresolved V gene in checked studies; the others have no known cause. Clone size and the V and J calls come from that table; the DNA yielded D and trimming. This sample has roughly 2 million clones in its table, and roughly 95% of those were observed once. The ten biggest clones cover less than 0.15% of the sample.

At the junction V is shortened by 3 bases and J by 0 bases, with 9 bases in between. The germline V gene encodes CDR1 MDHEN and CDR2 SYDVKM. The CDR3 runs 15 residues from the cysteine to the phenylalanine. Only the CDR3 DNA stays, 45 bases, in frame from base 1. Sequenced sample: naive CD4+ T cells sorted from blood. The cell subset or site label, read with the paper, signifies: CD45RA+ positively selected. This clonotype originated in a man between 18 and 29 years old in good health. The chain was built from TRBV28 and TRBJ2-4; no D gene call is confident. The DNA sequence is TGTGCCAGCAGTTTGACTTCGCTAGCCAAAAACATTCAGTACTTC. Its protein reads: CASSLTSLAKNIQYF.